This is a list of T cell receptor beta chains from one sample in a study of blood T cell repertoires in COVID-19. Measured with immunoSEQ multiplex PCR; TCRdb has only the in-frame clones, and not every one. Here the sample spans about 300,000 clones, roughly 86% being singletons. The sample taken for sequencing was peripheral blood. These receptors all stem from a woman aged 25 to 39 with COVID-19, enrolled during active disease. The CDR3 runs from the conserved cysteine through the conserved F or W. Fields, in order: clone size, D gene, J gene, V gene, CDR3 DNA, CDR3 protein. A D gene is named only where the DNA matches it firmly. Clone size is stated in some rows and not others, as once, few, many or a class when expanded.

-	-	TRBJ1-1	TRBV4-1	TGCGCCAGCAGCCTAACAGGGCCCCCGAACACTGAAGCTTTCTTT	CASSLTGPPNTEAFF
-	-	TRBJ1-4	TRBV28	TGTGCCAGCAGTCCCCCCCGGGCAGGGAAATCTGAAAAACTGTTTTTT	CASSPPRAGKSEKLFF
-	-	TRBJ1-5	TRBV11-3	TGTGCCAGCAGCTTAGAACCGGAGCAGCCCCAGCATTTT	CASSLEPEQPQHF
-	-	TRBJ1-2	TRBV3-1/TRBV3-2	TGTGCCAGCAGCCAACCAGGGGACGGCTACACCTTC	CASSQPGDGYTF
-	TRBD1	TRBJ1-1	TRBV5-4	TGTGCCAGCAGCCCCCCGGACAGGAGGGGCACTGAAGCTTTCTTT	CASSPPDRRGTEAFF
-	-	TRBJ1-3	TRBV20-1	TGCAGTGCTGACACTGGAAACACCATATATTTT	CSADTGNTIYF
-	TRBD1	TRBJ1-5	TRBV12-3/TRBV12-4	TGTGCCAGCAGCTCGACAGGGGGCCAGCCCCAGCATTTT	CASSSTGGQPQHF
-	-	TRBJ1-6	TRBV6-2/TRBV6-3	TGTGCCAGCAGTAACAGGGCGTATAATTCACCCCTCCACTTT	CASSNRAYNSPLHF
once	-	TRBJ2-4	TRBV28	TGTGCCAGCAGTTTCCTACAGGGCAGGGCCAAAAACATTCAGTACTTC	CASSFLQGRAKNIQYF
-	-	TRBJ1-6	TRBV19	TGTGCCAGTAGTATCCTTGGTGGGACTGTTTCACCCCTCCACTTT	CASSILGGTVSPLHF
-	TRBD1	TRBJ1-2	TRBV5-1	TGCGCCAGCAGCTTGGCCTTGGCAGGGGGTTATGGCTACACCTTC	CASSLALAGGYGYTF
-	-	TRBJ1-1	TRBV7-9	TGTGCCAGCAGCTTAGTGCAGGGGAACACTGAAGCTTTCTTT	CASSLVQGNTEAFF
-	-	TRBJ1-6	TRBV6-6	TGTGCCAGCAGCAGCACAGGGCTCCTTGGGTCACCCCTCCACTTT	CASSSTGLLGSPLHF
once	-	TRBJ2-3	TRBV2	TGTGCCAGCAGTCCTCGGTTCGACTTCAACACAGATACGCAGTATTTT	CASSPRFDFNTDTQYF
-	-	TRBJ1-2	TRBV5-1	TGCGCCAGCAGCTTGGCCGGAGGGAGTCGCGGCTACACCTTC	CASSLAGGSRGYTF
few	TRBD1	TRBJ1-2	TRBV19	TGTGCCAGTCGCTCTCTCGACAGGGGATTTAACTATGGCTACACCTTC	CASRSLDRGFNYGYTF
few	-	TRBJ1-1	TRBV21-1	TGTGCCAGCAGCAGATCGGACAGGGGGTTGAACACTGAAGCTTTCTTT	CASSRSDRGLNTEAFF
-	-	TRBJ1-4	TRBV3-1/TRBV3-2	TGTGCCAGCAGCCAAGATCTTACGGGTTTCAATGAAAAACTGTTTTTT	CASSQDLTGFNEKLFF
-	-	TRBJ1-1	TRBV5-6	TGTGCCAGCAGCTTGTTTTATAACGGAGGGAGGGGCACTGAAGCTTTCTTT	CASSLFYNGGRGTEAFF
-	-	TRBJ1-4	TRBV19	TGTGCCAGTAGTACGCCGGGACAAGCTAATGAAAAACTGTTTTTT	CASSTPGQANEKLFF
-	-	TRBJ2-3	TRBV11-3	TGTGCCAGCACCCTGACCCGGGGGTGGGTGGGCACAGATACGCAGTATTTT	CASTLTRGWVGTDTQYF
-	-	TRBJ1-2	TRBV5-1	TGCGCCAGCAGCCTTCAGGACAGTACCTATGGCTACACCTTC	CASSLQDSTYGYTF
few	-	TRBJ1-1	TRBV5-1	TGCGCCAGCAGCTTGTCCCGGACAGCGAACACTGAAGCTTTCTTT	CASSLSRTANTEAFF
once	TRBD1	TRBJ1-2	TRBV6-5	TGTGCCAGCAGTTACGAAGGGACAGGGGGCACGGATGGCTACACCTTC	CASSYEGTGGTDGYTF
-	-	TRBJ2-7	TRBV29-1	TGCAGCGTTGAAGGTAGCAACACCCAATCTTACGAGCAGTACTTC	CSVEGSNTQSYEQYF
once	TRBD2	TRBJ2-3	TRBV2	TGTGCCAGCAGTTTAAGCGGGGTTAGCACAGATACGCAGTATTTT	CASSLSGVSTDTQYF
-	-	TRBJ2-2	TRBV5-1	TGCGCCAGCAGCTTGGCTCGGGCGAACACCGGGGAGCTGTTTTTT	CASSLARANTGELFF
-	-	TRBJ1-1	TRBV4-1	TGCGCCAGCAGCCCGACGACAGGCGTGAACACTGAAGCTTTCTTT	CASSPTTGVNTEAFF
-	TRBD1	TRBJ2-3	TRBV25-1	TGTGCCAGCAGTGACCCCGACAGGGTAGATACGCAGTATTTT	CASSDPDRVDTQYF
-	-	TRBJ1-4	TRBV28	TGTGCCAGCACCACTTTCGCAACTAATGAAAAACTGTTTTTT	CASTTFATNEKLFF
-	TRBD1	TRBJ1-4	TRBV28	TGTGCCAGCAGTGACAGGGGTATAGGTAATGAAAAACTGTTTTTT	CASSDRGIGNEKLFF
-	TRBD1	TRBJ1-5	TRBV28	TGTGCCAGCGCCGGACAGGGGAAGGCTCAGCCCCAGCATTTT	CASAGQGKAQPQHF
-	TRBD2	TRBJ2-1	TRBV27	TGTGCCAGCAGTTCCGGACTAGCATCTAATGAGCAGTTCTTC	CASSSGLASNEQFF
-	TRBD1	TRBJ1-5	TRBV28	TGTGCCAGCAGTTTCCGCTCTTGGACAGGGGATCAGCCCCAGCATTTT	CASSFRSWTGDQPQHF
-	TRBD2	TRBJ2-5	TRBV7-9	TGTGCCAGCAGCCCGTGGGCGGGGGAAGAGACCCAGTACTTC	CASSPWAGEETQYF
once	-	TRBJ1-2	TRBV10-1	TGCGCCAGCAGTGAAGCAGGGGCCTATGGCTACACCTTC	CASSEAGAYGYTF
-	-	TRBJ1-2	TRBV27	TGTGCCAGCAGTTTGACGGGATCGGGCTATGGCTACACCTTC	CASSLTGSGYGYTF
once	-	TRBJ2-1	TRBV9	TGTGCCAGCAGCCGTTGGGGGGAACTCACCTACAATGAGCAGTTCTTC	CASSRWGELTYNEQFF
-	-	TRBJ2-2	TRBV27	TGTGCCAGCAGTTTAACCCAACCTCGGGGCACCGGGGAGCTGTTTTTT	CASSLTQPRGTGELFF
-	-	TRBJ2-3	TRBV4-1	TGCGCCAGCAGCAGTACACCCGCAACAGATACGCAGTATTTT	CASSSTPATDTQYF
-	TRBD1	TRBJ1-1	TRBV6-5	TGTGCCAGTGAGGGACAGTTTTTTACTGAAGCTTTCTTT	CASEGQFFTEAFF
-	-	TRBJ1-1	TRBV5-1	TGCGCCAGCAGCTTGGGTGCAGGGATGAACACTGAAGCTTTCTTT	CASSLGAGMNTEAFF